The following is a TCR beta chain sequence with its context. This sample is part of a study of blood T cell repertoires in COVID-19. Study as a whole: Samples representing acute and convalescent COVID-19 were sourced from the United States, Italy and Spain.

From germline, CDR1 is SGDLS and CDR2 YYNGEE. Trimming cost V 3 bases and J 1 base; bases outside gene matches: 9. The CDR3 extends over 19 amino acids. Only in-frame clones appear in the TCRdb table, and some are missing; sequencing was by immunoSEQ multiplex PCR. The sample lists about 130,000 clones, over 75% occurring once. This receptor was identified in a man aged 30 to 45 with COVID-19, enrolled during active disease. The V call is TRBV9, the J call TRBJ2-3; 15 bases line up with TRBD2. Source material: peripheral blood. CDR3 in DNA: TGTGCCAGCAGCGCCGGACTAGCGGGAGGGCCTCTCGGCACAGATACGCAGTATTTT. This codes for CASSAGLAGGPLGTDTQYF.